A single sample is the source of the 31 T cell receptor beta chains below, sequenced in a study of neoadjuvant anti-PD-1 for oral cavity cancer. Repertoires were generated with immunoSEQ multiplex PCR, while TCRdb's copy carries only in-frame clones and drops some. Altogether 30,000 to 40,000 clones are present, 85% to 90% being singletons, with the ten largest covering about 3.7%. The source was PBMCs, collected before nivolumab (anti-PD-1) treatment. These receptors originate from a person aged 35-79 years with oral cavity squamous cell carcinoma.

V and J are TRBV5-1 and TRBJ2-7, with a tentative D call TRBD2 (5 bases). The CDR3 runs to 16 residues. Trimming pared 0 bases from V and 1 base from J, leaving 14 bases between. The germline V gene has CDR1 SGHRS and CDR2 YFSETQ. In DNA form, the CDR3 reads TGCGCCAGCAGCTTGGACAGCACGTCGGGATCCTACGAGCAGTACTTC. It is translated as CASSLDSTSGSYEQYF.

This rearrangement joins TRBV5-8 to TRBJ1-5; D unclear. V was trimmed by 3 bases and J by 0 bases, leaving 4 bases between them. The CDR3 is 13 residues long. Germline values: CDR1 SGHTS, CDR2 YDEGEE. CDR3 sequence: CASSYSSNQPQHF. The DNA for the CDR3 is TGTGCCAGCAGCTATAGTAGCAATCAGCCCCAGCATTTT.

CDR3 DNA: TGTGCCAGTACCCCCTACGGGACAGGTTCCTACAATGAGCAGTTCTTC. Its protein is CASTPYGTGSYNEQFF. The gene calls are TRBV19 and TRBJ2-1; 8 bases match TRBD1. Germline lookup yields CDR1 LNHDA and CDR2 SQIVND (reference sequence). The CDR3 contains 16 residues. V dropped 7 bases and J dropped 1; count of bases not matched to a gene: 9.

The V call is TRBV7-2, the J call TRBJ1-1; 7 bases map to TRBD1. CDR3 length equals 14 residues. The V gene end was trimmed by 0 bases and the J gene end by 6 bases; junction bases not matched to a gene: 4. Germline CDR1 reads SGHTA; CDR2 reads FQGNSA. The CDR3 loop reads CASSLAKQGAEAFF. CDR3 sequence (DNA): TGTGCCAGCAGCTTAGCTAAGCAGGGGGCTGAAGCTTTCTTT.

This chain links TRBV5-5 with TRBJ1-3, with TRBD1 as a possible D gene (6 bases). This CDR3 contains 16 residues. From germline, CDR1 is SGHKS and CDR2 YYEKEE (reference sequence). Trimming left V 4 bases short and J 4 bases short, with 18 bases between. The CDR3 sequence: CASSAMLGAPGNTIYF. As DNA, the CDR3 is TGTGCCAGCAGCGCCATGTTGGGGGCGCCGGGAAACACCATATATTTT.

The chain uses TRBV6-1 and TRBJ2-3; D uncertain. V lost 3 bases to trimming and J lost 2 bases, with 9 bases between them. This CDR3 is built from 14 residues. Germline-derived CDR1 and CDR2 are MNHNS and SASEGT. The CDR3 coding sequence is TGTGCCAGCAGTGACGTACGGCCCACAGATACGCAGTATTTT. It specifies CASSDVRPTDTQYF.

This rearrangement joins TRBV7-2 to TRBJ2-2; TRBD1 aligns across 7 bases. After removal of 7 bases from V and 0 bases from J, the junction contained 5 bases not matched to a gene. The CDR3 contains 15 residues. Germline lookup yields CDR1 SGHTA and CDR2 FQGNSA. CDR3 residues: CASIRGTANTGELFF. As DNA, the CDR3 is TGTGCCAGCATAAGGGGGACAGCGAACACCGGGGAGCTGTTTTTT.

The rearrangement links TRBV7-2 to TRBJ2-7; D is possibly TRBD2 (5 bases). With 0 bases removed from V and 1 base from J, the gap between germline ends came to 13 bases. CDR3 length equals 16 residues. The V gene's germline CDR1 is SGHTA and CDR2 FQGNSA. The CDR3 DNA reads as TGTGCCAGCAGCTTAGCGCCCTGGAGAGGGTCCTACGAGCAGTACTTC. Translated: CASSLAPWRGSYEQYF.

The rearrangement uses TRBV21-1 and TRBJ1-2; no check of the table's D call, TRBD1, against the DNA was made. TRBV21-1 is assigned pseudogene status. CDR3 size: 14 residues. The CDR3 DNA follows: TGTGCCAGCAGCAAACCACAGGGGCCGCATGGCTACACCTTC. Translating it yields CASSKPQGPHGYTF.

J is TRBJ2-3 and V is TRBV15, with D maybe TRBD2 (6 bases). Trimming took off 5 bases at V and 3 bases at J, with 15 bases between the two ends. This CDR3 has 15 amino acids. CDR1 LNHNV and CDR2 YYDKDF come from the germline V gene (reference sequence). The CDR3 DNA reads as TGTGCCACCAGCCCTCCAGAAGCGGGTACAGATACGCAGTATTTT. Translated, it gives CATSPPEAGTDTQYF.

The chain joins TRBV29-1 to TRBJ2-7; D call uncertain. Germline values: CDR1 SQVTM, CDR2 ANQGSEA. Between the trimmed V and J ends, which lost 0 bases and 1 base, there was a span of 7 bases. The CDR3 sequence is 13 residues long. Here the CDR3 DNA reads TGCAGCGTTGAAGATCCCCGGTCCTACGAGCAGTACTTC. This gives the protein CSVEDPRSYEQYF.

The V call is TRBV7-9, the J call TRBJ1-5; possible D gene TRBD1, 5 bases. The CDR3 is made up of 15 amino acids. The germline V gene encodes CDR1 SEHNR and CDR2 FQNEAQ (reference sequence). V was cut by 0 bases and J by 3 bases, with 9 bases left in between. The CDR3 DNA sequence: TGTGCCAGCAGCTTAGCGCTAGGGGCCAATCAGCCCCAGCATTTT. This encodes CASSLALGANQPQHF.

The chain joins TRBV7-9 to TRBJ2-7, with D perhaps matching TRBD1 or TRBD2 (5 bases each). Germline loops: CDR1 SEHNR, CDR2 FQNEAQ (reference sequence). The CDR3 runs 13 residues. The V and J ends lost 4 bases and 4 bases respectively, with 11 bases between them. Here the CDR3 DNA reads TGTGCCAGCAGCTATGGGACCTTGTACGAGCAGTACTTC. Translated, it gives CASSYGTLYEQYF.

This clone was observed a single time. The chain employs TRBV7-6 and TRBJ2-5, with 13 bases fitting TRBD2. Germline V CDR1 and CDR2: SGHVS, FNYEAQ. The CDR3 has 16 residues. With 4 bases clipped from V and 5 bases from J, the junction kept 7 bases outside the gene matches. The CDR3 sequence is CASSSGLAGARETQYF. The CDR3, as DNA: TGTGCCAGCAGCTCCGGACTAGCGGGGGCCCGGGAGACCCAGTACTTC.

V gene TRBV5-6 combines with J gene TRBJ1-5, with D perhaps TRBD1 (6 bases). This CDR3 comprises 16 residues. The germline gives CDR1 SGHDT, CDR2 YYEEEE. The V end was cut by 0 bases, the J end by 5 bases, with 15 bases between. This CDR3 reads CASSLAPTGWHQPQHF. As DNA, the CDR3 is TGTGCCAGCAGCTTGGCCCCCACAGGGTGGCATCAGCCCCAGCATTTT.

In this sample, this clone turned up once. The rearrangement uses TRBV7-9 and TRBJ2-3; D is possibly TRBD1 (5 bases). The V end lost 7 bases, the J end lost 3 bases, and 23 bases lay between the germline ends. This CDR3 region has 17 residues. The germline CDR1 and CDR2 sequences are SEHNR and FQNEAQ (reference sequence). The chain's CDR3 is CASILPRAPQNTDTQYF. The CDR3 DNA follows: TGTGCCAGCATCCTACCCAGGGCACCCCAAAATACAGATACGCAGTATTTT.

The chain couples TRBV30 to TRBJ2-5; D gene unclear. CDR1 and CDR2 from the germline V gene are GTSNPN and SVGIG (reference sequence). V was clipped by 5 bases and J by 0 bases, with 10 bases between them. CDR3 length equals 13 residues. The CDR3 nucleotides read TGTGCCTGGGTCCCACGAAACCAAGAGACCCAGTACTTC. Amino acids: CAWVPRNQETQYF. Drawing the rest from reference TRBV30 and TRBJ2-5, the complete variable domain is SQTIHQWPATLVQPVGSPLSLECTVEGTSNPNLYWYRQAAGRGLQLLFYSVGIGQISSEVPQNLSASRPQDRQFILSSKKLLLSDSGFYLCAWVPRNQETQYFGPGTRLLVL.

This chain uses TRBV11-2 with TRBJ2-1, with TRBD1 matching 7 bases. The CDR3 is 14 residues long. The germline gives CDR1 SGHAT, CDR2 FQNNGV. V shed 3 bases, J shed 7 bases, and the junction held 6 bases outside the gene matches. CDR3 loop: CASSLTGNSNEQFF. The CDR3 DNA is TGTGCCAGCAGCTTGACAGGGAATTCTAATGAGCAGTTCTTC.

The V gene is TRBV6-5, the J gene TRBJ1-2; D unresolved. Germline V lookup: CDR1 MNHEY, CDR2 SVGAGI. Trimming took 0 bases from V and 1 from J, leaving 6 bases between them. This CDR3 spans 14 amino acids. The CDR3 DNA sequence: TGTGCCAGCAGTTACTCGATTGGTAACTATGGCTACACCTTC. This encodes CASSYSIGNYGYTF.

The rearrangement uses TRBV6-1 and TRBJ1-3; D is ambiguous. Germline V gene data show CDR1 as MNHNS and CDR2 as SASEGT. CDR3 length: 16 residues. V lost 2 bases, J lost 0 bases, and 11 bases lay in between. The DNA of the CDR3 is TGTGCCAGCAGTGAATTGTTTAGGTCCTCTGGAAACACCATATATTTT. Its translation: CASSELFRSSGNTIYF.

This chain joins TRBV19 and TRBJ2-5; D remains unclear. Germline CDR1 and CDR2: LNHDA and SQIVND (reference sequence). The CDR3 is made up of 12 amino acids. The V gene lost 5 bases and the J gene lost 2 bases, with 6 bases spanning the gap. The CDR3 spells CASSSRQETQYF. CDR3 bases: TGTGCCAGTAGTTCGAGACAAGAGACCCAGTACTTC.

This clone came up a few times. The chain couples TRBV19 to TRBJ2-1, with 13 bases lining up with TRBD2. This CDR3 is built from 18 residues. Losses at the gene ends were 3 bases for V and 7 bases for J; bases not matched to a gene: 12. Germline lookup yields CDR1 LNHDA and CDR2 SQIVND (reference sequence). The CDR3 loop reads CASSMELRTSGGRNEQFF. In DNA form, the CDR3 reads TGTGCCAGTAGTATGGAACTCCGGACTAGCGGGGGCCGAAATGAGCAGTTCTTC.

J is TRBJ1-2 and V is TRBV6-1; possible D gene TRBD1, 6 bases. Germline loops: CDR1 MNHNS, CDR2 SASEGT. The CDR3 is made up of 12 amino acids. V was cut by 6 bases and J by 8 bases, with 13 bases left in between. CDR3: CASSPRGEGYTF. The CDR3 nucleotides are TGTGCCAGCAGCCCCAGGGGAGAGGGCTACACCTTC.

The chain recombines TRBV7-2 with TRBJ2-3, with D maybe TRBD2 (6 bases). The CDR3 has 14 residues. Trimming took off 5 bases at V and 7 bases at J, with 16 bases between the two ends. CDR1 and CDR2 from the germline V gene are SGHTA and FQGNSA. The CDR3 nucleotides are TGTGCCAGCAGCCTCGGGACTTCACCCTATACGCAGTATTTT. Protein sequence: CASSLGTSPYTQYF. Combining the CDR3 with reference TRBV7-2 and TRBJ2-3 gives the whole variable domain GAGVSQSPSNKVTEKGKDVELRCDPISGHTALYWYRQSLGQGLEFLIYFQGNSAPDKSGLPSDRFSAERTGGSVSTLTIQRTQQEDSAVYLCASSLGTSPYTQYFGPGTRLTVL.

The chain couples TRBV5-1 to TRBJ2-7; D assignment may be TRBD1 or TRBD2 (6 bases each). V was shortened by 4 bases and J by 0 bases, with 14 bases between the two germline ends. CDR3 length equals 15 residues. Germline V gene data show CDR1 as SGHRS and CDR2 as YFSETQ. The chain's CDR3 is CASSPEGVPSYEQYF. The CDR3 DNA reads TGCGCCAGCAGCCCGGAGGGGGTCCCCTCCTACGAGCAGTACTTC.

CDR3 protein: CASSFGQGEEKLFF. As DNA, the CDR3 is TGTGCCAGCAGCTTCGGACAGGGTGAGGAAAAACTGTTTTTT. V is TRBV7-8 and J is TRBJ1-4; TRBD1 matches at 8 bases. This CDR3 spans 14 amino acids. V trimming: 3 bases; J trimming: 8 bases; junction bases outside the gene matches: 5. Germline lookup yields CDR1 SGHVS and CDR2 FQNEAQ.

The chain couples TRBV7-6 to TRBJ2-5; 12 bases agree with TRBD2. J gave up 5 bases and V 1 base, and 8 bases lay outside the gene matches. CDR3 length equals 17 residues. Per the germline V gene, CDR1 is SGHVS and CDR2 is FNYEAQ. The CDR3 spells CASSLGASGGAKETQYF. CDR3 sequence (DNA): TGTGCCAGCAGCTTAGGGGCTAGCGGGGGGGCGAAGGAGACCCAGTACTTC.

V gene TRBV5-6 combines with J gene TRBJ2-7; 8 bases agree with TRBD1. In germline, CDR1 is SGHDT, CDR2 YYEEEE. This CDR3 is built from 15 residues. V lost 0 bases, J lost 4 bases, and 6 bases stayed unmatched. The DNA for the CDR3 is TGTGCCAGCAGCTTGGGCACAGGGGGTCCATACGAGCAGTACTTC. Translation gives CASSLGTGGPYEQYF.

CDR3 DNA sequence: TGTGCCAGCTCACCCTTGGGACAGGGCTACACCTTC. This gives the protein CASSPLGQGYTF. The V call is TRBV18, the J call TRBJ1-2, with 7 bases identical to TRBD1. V shed 3 bases and J 8 bases; nucleotides not matched to a gene: 3. Per the germline V gene, CDR1 is KGHSH and CDR2 is LQKENI. CDR3 length: 12 residues.

This clone was detected only once. This rearrangement joins TRBV6-1 to TRBJ1-5; 7 bases are a match to TRBD1. CDR1 and CDR2 (germline): MNHNS, SASEGT. J gave up 7 bases and V 5 bases, and 11 bases lay outside the gene matches. This CDR3 spans 15 amino acids. CDR3 in amino acids: CASSPARTGGQPQHF. The CDR3 bases are TGTGCCAGCAGTCCCGCTCGGACAGGTGGGCAGCCCCAGCATTTT.

The J gene is TRBJ1-1, the V gene TRBV29-1; D uncertain. Trimming left V 4 bases short and J 3 bases short, with 9 bases between. CDR1 and CDR2 (germline): SQVTM, ANQGSEA. CDR3 length: 12 amino acids. The CDR3 sequence: CSVGEGDTEAFF. CDR3 DNA: TGCAGCGTTGGGGAAGGAGACACTGAAGCTTTCTTT.